The entry below gives a single T cell receptor beta chain sequence along with its context. These data come from a study of blood T cell repertoires in COVID-19. Study-level background: Acute and convalescent COVID-19 samples came from the United States, Italy and Spain. T cells, B-cell-depleted T cells, or PBMCs supplied cDNA or gDNA.

Method: immunoSEQ multiplex PCR; TCRdb's copy keeps in-frame clones and lacks some. The sample lists approximately 100,000 clones, roughly 90% seen once, with around 3.4% in the top ten. The CDR3 spans 12 residues. V dropped 5 bases and J dropped 9 bases, with 13 bases sitting between them. Germline CDR1 is LNHDA and CDR2 is SQIVND (reference sequence). The sequenced sample was peripheral blood. The chain uses TRBV19 and TRBJ1-1; D uncertain. The receptor's source is a woman aged 55-75 years with acute or convalescent COVID-19. CDR3 sequence reads: CASSPRRVQAFF. The DNA for the CDR3 is TGTGCCAGTAGTCCCAGGAGGGTGCAAGCTTTCTTT.